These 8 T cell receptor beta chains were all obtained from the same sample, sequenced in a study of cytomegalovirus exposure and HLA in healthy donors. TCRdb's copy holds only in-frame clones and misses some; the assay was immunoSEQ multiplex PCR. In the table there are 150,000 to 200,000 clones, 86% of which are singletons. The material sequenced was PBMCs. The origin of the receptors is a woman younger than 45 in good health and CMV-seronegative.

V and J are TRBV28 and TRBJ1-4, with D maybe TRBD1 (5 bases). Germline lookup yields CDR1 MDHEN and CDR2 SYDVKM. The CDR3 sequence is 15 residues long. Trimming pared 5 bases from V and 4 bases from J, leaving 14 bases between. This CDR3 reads CASSPSDILNEKLFF. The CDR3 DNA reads TGTGCCAGCAGTCCATCGGACATCCTTAATGAAAAACTGTTTTTT.

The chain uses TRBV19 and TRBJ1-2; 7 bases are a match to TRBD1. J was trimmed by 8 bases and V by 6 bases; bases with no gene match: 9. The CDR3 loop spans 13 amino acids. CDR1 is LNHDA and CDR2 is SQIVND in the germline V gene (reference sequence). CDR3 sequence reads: CASRPQGNGGYTF. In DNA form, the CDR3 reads TGTGCCAGTAGACCACAGGGGAATGGCGGCTACACCTTC.

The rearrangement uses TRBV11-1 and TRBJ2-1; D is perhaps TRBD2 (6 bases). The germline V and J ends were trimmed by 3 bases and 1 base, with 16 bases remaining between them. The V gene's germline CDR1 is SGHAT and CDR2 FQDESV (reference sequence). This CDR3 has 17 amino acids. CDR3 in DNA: TGTGCCAGCAGCTTGGTTCGGGGGACCCATTCCTACAATGAGCAGTTCTTC. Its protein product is CASSLVRGTHSYNEQFF.

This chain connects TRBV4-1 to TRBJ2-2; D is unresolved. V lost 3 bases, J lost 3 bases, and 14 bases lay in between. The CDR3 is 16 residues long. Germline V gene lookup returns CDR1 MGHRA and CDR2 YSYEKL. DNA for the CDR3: TGCGCCAGCAGCCATAGACTTGGAGAGGACACCGGGGAGCTGTTTTTT. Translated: CASSHRLGEDTGELFF.

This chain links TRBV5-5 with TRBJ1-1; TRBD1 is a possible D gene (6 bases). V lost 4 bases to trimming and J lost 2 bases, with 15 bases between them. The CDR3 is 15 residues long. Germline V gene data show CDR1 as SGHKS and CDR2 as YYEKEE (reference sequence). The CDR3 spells CASSIWTDFNTEAFF. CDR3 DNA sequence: TGTGCCAGCAGCATCTGGACAGATTTTAACACTGAAGCTTTCTTT. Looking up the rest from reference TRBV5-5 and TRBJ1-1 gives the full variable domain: DAGVTQSPTHLIKTRGQQVTLRCSPISGHKSVSWYQQVLGQGPQFIFQYYEKEERGRGNFPDRFSARQFPNYSSELNVNALLLGDSALYLCASSIWTDFNTEAFFGQGTRLTVV.

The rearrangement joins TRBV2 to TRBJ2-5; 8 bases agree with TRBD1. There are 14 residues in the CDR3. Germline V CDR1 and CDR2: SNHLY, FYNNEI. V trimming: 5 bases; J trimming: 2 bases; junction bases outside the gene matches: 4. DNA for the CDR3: TGTGCCAGCAGTCACAACAGGGGGCAAGAGACCCAGTACTTC. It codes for CASSHNRGQETQYF.

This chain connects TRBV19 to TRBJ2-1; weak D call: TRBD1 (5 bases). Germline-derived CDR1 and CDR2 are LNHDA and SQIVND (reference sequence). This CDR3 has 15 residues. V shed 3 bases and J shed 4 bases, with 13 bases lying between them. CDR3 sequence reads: CASSINSDKYNEQFF. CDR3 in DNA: TGTGCCAGTAGTATTAACTCGGACAAATACAATGAGCAGTTCTTC.

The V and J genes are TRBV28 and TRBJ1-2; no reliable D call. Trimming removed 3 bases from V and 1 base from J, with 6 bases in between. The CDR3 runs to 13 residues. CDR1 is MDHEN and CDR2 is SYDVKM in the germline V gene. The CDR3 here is CASSFSDNYGYTF. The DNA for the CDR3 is TGTGCCAGCAGTTTCTCAGATAACTATGGCTACACCTTC.